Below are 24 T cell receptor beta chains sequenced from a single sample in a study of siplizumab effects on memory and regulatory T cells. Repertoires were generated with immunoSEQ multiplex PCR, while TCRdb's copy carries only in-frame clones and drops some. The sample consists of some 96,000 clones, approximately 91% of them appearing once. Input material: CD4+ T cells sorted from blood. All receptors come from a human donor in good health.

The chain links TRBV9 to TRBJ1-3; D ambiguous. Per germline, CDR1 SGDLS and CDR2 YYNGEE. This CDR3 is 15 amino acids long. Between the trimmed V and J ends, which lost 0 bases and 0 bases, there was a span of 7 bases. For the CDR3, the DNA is TGTGCCAGCAGCGTAGATGGGCTCTCTGGAAACACCATATATTTT. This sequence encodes CASSVDGLSGNTIYF.

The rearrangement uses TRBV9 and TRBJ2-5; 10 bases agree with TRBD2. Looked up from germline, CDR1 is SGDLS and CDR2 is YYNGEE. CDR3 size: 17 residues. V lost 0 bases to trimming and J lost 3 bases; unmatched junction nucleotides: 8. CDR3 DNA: TGTGCCAGCAGCGTAGGAGATATAGCGGGGGGAAAAGAGACCCAGTACTTC. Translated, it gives CASSVGDIAGGKETQYF. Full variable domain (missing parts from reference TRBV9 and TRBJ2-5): DSGVTQTPKHLITATGQRVTLRCSPRSGDLSVYWYQQSLDQGLQFLIQYYNGEERAKGNILERFSAQQFPDLHSELNLSSLELGDSALYFCASSVGDIAGGKETQYFGPGTRLLVL.

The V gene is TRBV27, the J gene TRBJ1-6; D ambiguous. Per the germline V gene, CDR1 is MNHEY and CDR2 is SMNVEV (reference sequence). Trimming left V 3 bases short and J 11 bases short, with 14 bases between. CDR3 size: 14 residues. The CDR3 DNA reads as TGTGCCAGCAGTTTTCGGGTTATCGAGACACCCCTCCACTTT. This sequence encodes CASSFRVIETPLHF.

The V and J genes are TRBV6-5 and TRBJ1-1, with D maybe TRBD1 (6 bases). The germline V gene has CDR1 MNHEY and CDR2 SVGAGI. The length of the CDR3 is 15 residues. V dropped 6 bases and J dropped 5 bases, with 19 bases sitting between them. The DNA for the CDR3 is TGTGCCAGCAGAACTCTACAGGGAAGGGGGACTGAAGCTTTCTTT. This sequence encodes CASRTLQGRGTEAFF.

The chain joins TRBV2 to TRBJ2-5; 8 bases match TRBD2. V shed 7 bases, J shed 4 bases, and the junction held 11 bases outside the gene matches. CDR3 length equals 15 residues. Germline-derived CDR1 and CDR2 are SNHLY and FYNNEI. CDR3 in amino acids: CASTPAGGGSETQYF. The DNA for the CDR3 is TGTGCCAGCACTCCGGCCGGCGGGGGGTCAGAGACCCAGTACTTC.

CDR3 bases: TGTGCCAGCAGAGAAAGGGGTTTACAGAGCTACGAGCAGTACTTC. Its translation is CASRERGLQSYEQYF. The gene calls are TRBV6-1 and TRBJ2-7, with a possible D match to TRBD1 (5 bases). CDR1 and CDR2 from the germline V gene are MNHNS and SASEGT. Trimming stripped 6 bases from V and 3 bases from J, with 18 bases between. This CDR3 comprises 15 residues.

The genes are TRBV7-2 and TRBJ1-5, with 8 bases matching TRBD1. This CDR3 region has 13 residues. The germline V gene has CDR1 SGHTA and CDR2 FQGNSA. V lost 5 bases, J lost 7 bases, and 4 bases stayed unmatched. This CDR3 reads CASSPDREQPQHF. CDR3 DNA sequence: TGTGCCAGCAGCCCGGACAGGGAGCAGCCCCAGCATTTT. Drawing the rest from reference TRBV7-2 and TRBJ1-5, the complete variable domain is GAGVSQSPSNKVTEKGKDVELRCDPISGHTALYWYRQSLGQGLEFLIYFQGNSAPDKSGLPSDRFSAERTGGSVSTLTIQRTQQEDSAVYLCASSPDREQPQHFGDGTRLSIL.

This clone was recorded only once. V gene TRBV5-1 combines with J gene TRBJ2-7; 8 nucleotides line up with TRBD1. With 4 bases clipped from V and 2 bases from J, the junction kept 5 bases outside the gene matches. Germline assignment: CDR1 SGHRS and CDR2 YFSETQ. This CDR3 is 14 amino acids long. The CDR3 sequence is CASSGGQEAYEQYF. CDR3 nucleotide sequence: TGCGCCAGCAGCGGGGGACAGGAGGCCTACGAGCAGTACTTC.

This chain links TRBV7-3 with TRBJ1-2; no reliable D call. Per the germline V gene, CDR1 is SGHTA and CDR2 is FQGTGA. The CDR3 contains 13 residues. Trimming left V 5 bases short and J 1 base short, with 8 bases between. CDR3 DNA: TGTGCCAGCAGCCCGGACCTTAACTATGGCTACACCTTC. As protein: CASSPDLNYGYTF.

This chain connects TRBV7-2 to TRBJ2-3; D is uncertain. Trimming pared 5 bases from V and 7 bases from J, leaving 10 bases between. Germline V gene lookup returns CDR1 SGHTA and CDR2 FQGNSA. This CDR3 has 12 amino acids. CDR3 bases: TGTGCCAGCAGCCGGACCGTCTATACGCAGTATTTT. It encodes CASSRTVYTQYF.

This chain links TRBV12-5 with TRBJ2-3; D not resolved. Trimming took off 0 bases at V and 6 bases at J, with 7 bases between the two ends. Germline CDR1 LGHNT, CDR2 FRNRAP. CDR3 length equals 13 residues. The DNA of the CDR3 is TGTGCTAGTGGTTTGGTGGCTGCGGATACGCAGTATTTT. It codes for CASGLVAADTQYF.

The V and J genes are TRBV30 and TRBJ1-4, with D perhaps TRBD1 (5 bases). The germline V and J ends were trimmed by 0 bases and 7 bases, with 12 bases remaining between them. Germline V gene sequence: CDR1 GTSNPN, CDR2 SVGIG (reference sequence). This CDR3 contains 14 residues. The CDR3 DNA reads TGTGCCTGGAGTGTAGGACTAAGGGGTGAAAAACTGTTTTTT. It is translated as CAWSVGLRGEKLFF.

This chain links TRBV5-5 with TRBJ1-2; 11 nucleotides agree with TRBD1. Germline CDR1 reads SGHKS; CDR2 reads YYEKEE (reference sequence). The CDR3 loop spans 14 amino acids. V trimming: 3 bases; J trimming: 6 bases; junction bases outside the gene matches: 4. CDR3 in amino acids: CASSSRTGGHGYTF. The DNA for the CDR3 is TGTGCCAGCAGCTCACGGACAGGGGGCCATGGCTACACCTTC.

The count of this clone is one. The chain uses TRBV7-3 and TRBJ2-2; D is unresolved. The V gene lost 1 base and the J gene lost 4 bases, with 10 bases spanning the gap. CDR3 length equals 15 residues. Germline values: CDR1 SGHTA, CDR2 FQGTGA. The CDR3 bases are TGTGCCAGCAGCTTAAACTCTCCCGGCACCGGGGAGCTGTTTTTT. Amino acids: CASSLNSPGTGELFF. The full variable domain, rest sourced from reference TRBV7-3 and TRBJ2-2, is GAGVSQTPSNKVTEKGKYVELRCDPISGHTALYWYRQSLGQGPEFLIYFQGTGAADDSGLPNDRFFAVRPEGSVSTLKIQRTERGDSAVYLCASSLNSPGTGELFFGEGSRLTVL.

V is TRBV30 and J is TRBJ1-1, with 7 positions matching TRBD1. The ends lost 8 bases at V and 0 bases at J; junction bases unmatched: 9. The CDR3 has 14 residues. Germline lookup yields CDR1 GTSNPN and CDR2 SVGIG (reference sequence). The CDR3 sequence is CAASTGTVNTEAFF. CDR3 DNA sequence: TGTGCCGCATCAACCGGGACAGTGAACACTGAAGCTTTCTTT. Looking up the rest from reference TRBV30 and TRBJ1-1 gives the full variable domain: SQTIHQWPATLVQPVGSPLSLECTVEGTSNPNLYWYRQAAGRGLQLLFYSVGIGQISSEVPQNLSASRPQDRQFILSSKKLLLSDSGFYLCAASTGTVNTEAFFGQGTRLTVV.

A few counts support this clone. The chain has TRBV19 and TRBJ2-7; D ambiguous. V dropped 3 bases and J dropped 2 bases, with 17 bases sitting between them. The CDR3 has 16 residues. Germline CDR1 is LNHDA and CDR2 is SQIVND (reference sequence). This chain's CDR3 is CASSIPGAARPYEQYF. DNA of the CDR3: TGTGCCAGTAGTATTCCAGGAGCAGCGCGACCCTACGAGCAGTACTTC.

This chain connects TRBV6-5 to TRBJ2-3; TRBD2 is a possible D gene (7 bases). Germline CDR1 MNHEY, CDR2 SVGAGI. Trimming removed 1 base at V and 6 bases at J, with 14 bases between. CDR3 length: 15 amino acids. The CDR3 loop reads CASSYLMGGGDTQYF. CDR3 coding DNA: TGTGCCAGCAGTTACTTAATGGGGGGGGGCGATACGCAGTATTTT.

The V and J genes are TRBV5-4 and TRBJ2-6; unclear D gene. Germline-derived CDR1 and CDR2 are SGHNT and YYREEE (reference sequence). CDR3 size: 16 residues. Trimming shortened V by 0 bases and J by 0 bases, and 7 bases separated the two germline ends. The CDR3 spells CASSLGAFSGANVLTF. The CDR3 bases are TGTGCCAGCAGCTTGGGGGCGTTCTCTGGGGCCAACGTCCTGACTTTC.

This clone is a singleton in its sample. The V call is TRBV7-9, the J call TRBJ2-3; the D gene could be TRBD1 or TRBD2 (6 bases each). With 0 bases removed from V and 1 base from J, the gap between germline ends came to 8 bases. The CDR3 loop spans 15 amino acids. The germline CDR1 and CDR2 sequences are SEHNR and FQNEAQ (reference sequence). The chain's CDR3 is CASSLARGGTDTQYF. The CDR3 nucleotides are TGTGCCAGCAGCTTAGCGAGGGGGGGCACAGATACGCAGTATTTT.

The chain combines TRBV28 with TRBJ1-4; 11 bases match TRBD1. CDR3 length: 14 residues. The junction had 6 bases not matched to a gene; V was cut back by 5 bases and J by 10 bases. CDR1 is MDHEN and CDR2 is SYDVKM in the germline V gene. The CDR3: CASSTRTGGVKLFF. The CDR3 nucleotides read TGTGCCAGCAGTACCCGGACAGGGGGCGTAAAACTGTTTTTT.

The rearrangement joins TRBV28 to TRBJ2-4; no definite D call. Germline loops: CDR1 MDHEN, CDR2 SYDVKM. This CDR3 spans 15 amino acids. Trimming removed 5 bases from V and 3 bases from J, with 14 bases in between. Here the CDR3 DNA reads TGTGCCAGCAGTCCTCGCGGTCAGAGCAAAAACATTCAGTACTTC. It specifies CASSPRGQSKNIQYF.

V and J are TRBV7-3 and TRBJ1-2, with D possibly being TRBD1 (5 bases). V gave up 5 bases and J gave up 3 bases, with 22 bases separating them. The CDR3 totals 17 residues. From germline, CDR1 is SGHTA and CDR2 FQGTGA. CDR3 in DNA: TGTGCCAGCAGCCAAGAGGGTGGGTCCAGGGCTGACTATGGCTACACCTTC. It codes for CASSQEGGSRADYGYTF.

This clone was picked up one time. The CDR3 sequence: CASEELAGGTDTQYF. The CDR3 DNA is TGTGCCAGCGAAGAACTAGCGGGGGGCACAGATACGCAGTATTTT. V gene TRBV18 combines with J gene TRBJ2-3, with TRBD2 matching 11 bases. Trimming at V came to 8 bases and at J to 1 base, leaving 5 bases not matched to a gene. Germline V gene lookup returns CDR1 KGHSH and CDR2 LQKENI. The CDR3 sequence is 15 residues long.

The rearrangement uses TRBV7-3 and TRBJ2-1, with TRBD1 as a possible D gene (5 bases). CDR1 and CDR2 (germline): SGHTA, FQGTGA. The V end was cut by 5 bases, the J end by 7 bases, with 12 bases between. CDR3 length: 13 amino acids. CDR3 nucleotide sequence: TGTGCCAGCAGCCCTGAAGGGGCGAATGAGCAGTTCTTC. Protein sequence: CASSPEGANEQFF.